What follows describes a single T cell receptor (beta chain). Antigen: not known. The data originate from a study of beta chain features in type 1 diabetes. Since all of the isolated RNA was reverse transcribed, expressed TCRB transcripts were what got sequenced. Using immunoSEQ multiplex PCR, the repertoire was profiled, and TCRdb retains in-frame clones only, with some absent. The sample consists of 95,000 to 150,000 clones, approximately 15% of them appearing once. Germline trimming cut 7 bases from V and 10 bases from J; bases unmatched to any gene: 17. Germline V gene sequence: CDR1 SQVTM, CDR2 ANQGSEA. This CDR3 has 15 residues. Study outcomes and limitations: Moderately but significantly shorter TCRB CDR3s were found in Type 1 diabetes patients in all four CD4+ subsets.

This rearrangement joins TRBV29-1 to TRBJ2-1; 9 bases agree with TRBD2. This TCR was recovered from a man aged 18 to 29 with type 1 diabetes. Sequencing was done on a sample of central memory CD4+ T cells from blood. CDR3 region: CSARTSAAAPLEQFF. CDR3 nucleotide sequence: TGCAGCGCGAGGACTAGCGCTGCTGCCCCGTTAGAGCAGTTCTTC.